The T cell receptor beta chain under discussion was sequenced for a study of T cell repertoires in cytomegalovirus infection. Across the whole study: Indications of both CMV infection and matching HLA type were provided by public TCR beta signatures.

General study findings and limits: HLA-C-restricted CMV-specific TCR beta clonotypes prevailed in the ex vivo response.

TCRdb processed the reads anew with MiXCR; each CDR3 protein has one entry. The sample lists 210,000 or so distinct CDR3 sequences; 6% to 8% were seen once. For this clonotype: The antigen remains undetermined.

The CDR3 has 12 amino acids. CDR1 is LNHDA, CDR2 SQIVND, per germline (reference sequence). V lost 7 bases and J lost 2, with 8 bases in between. The receptor's source is a human donor in good health (CMV status not recorded). Some clones in this sample may be carry-over from other donors' samples. This rearrangement joins TRBV19 to TRBJ1-1; D is unresolved. The specimen was PBMCs. CDR3 coding DNA: TGTGCCAGTATGGATCCTAACACTGAAGCTTTCTTT. It encodes CASMDPNTEAFF.